Listed below are T cell receptor beta chains from one sample, sequenced in a study of technical replicates of blood from a handful of donors. Sequencing used immunoSEQ multiplex PCR; TCRdb keeps in-frame clones, though not all of them. The sample lists tens of thousands of clones, almost 99% occurring once. The specimen was T cells isolated from PBMCs. These receptors originate from a human donor in good health. Both conserved end residues are part of each CDR3. Fields, in order: J gene, clone size, D gene, V gene, CDR3 protein, CDR3 DNA. The D gene is left open where the match is weak. Clone size, where shown, is once, few, many, or a class for clones that have expanded.

J gene: TRBJ1-3
clone size: NA
D gene: NA
V gene: TRBV29-1
CDR3 protein: CSVEHRNTIYF
CDR3 DNA: TGCAGCGTTGAACACCGGAACACCATATATTTT

J gene: TRBJ2-7
clone size: NA
D gene: TRBD1
V gene: TRBV7-9
CDR3 protein: CASSRPGTGDYEQYF
CDR3 DNA: TGTGCCAGCAGCCGACCCGGGACAGGGGACTACGAGCAGTACTTC

J gene: TRBJ1-1
clone size: NA
D gene: NA
V gene: TRBV11-3
CDR3 protein: CASTPVAEAFF
CDR3 DNA: TGTGCCAGCACCCCCGTCGCTGAAGCTTTCTTT

J gene: TRBJ2-1
clone size: NA
D gene: TRBD1
V gene: TRBV6-5
CDR3 protein: CASSRQGGSYNEQFF
CDR3 DNA: TGTGCCAGCAGCCGACAGGGGGGTTCCTACAATGAGCAGTTCTTC

J gene: TRBJ2-1
clone size: NA
D gene: TRBD2
V gene: TRBV27
CDR3 protein: CASRAGGAGNEQFF
CDR3 DNA: TGTGCCAGCAGGGCGGGAGGCGCCGGTAATGAGCAGTTCTTC

J gene: TRBJ1-4
clone size: NA
D gene: NA
V gene: TRBV28
CDR3 protein: CASSTAGNFEKLFF
CDR3 DNA: TGTGCCAGCTCAACGGCGGGGAACTTTGAAAAACTGTTTTTT

J gene: TRBJ1-5
clone size: NA
D gene: TRBD1
V gene: TRBV7-2
CDR3 protein: CASSLRQGTQPQHF
CDR3 DNA: TGTGCCAGCAGCTTACGACAGGGGACTCAGCCCCAGCATTTT

J gene: TRBJ2-7
clone size: NA
D gene: TRBD2
V gene: TRBV13
CDR3 protein: CASSSRNLAGGSYEQYF
CDR3 DNA: TGTGCCAGCAGCTCAAGAAACCTAGCGGGAGGGTCCTACGAGCAGTACTTC

J gene: TRBJ2-7
clone size: NA
D gene: TRBD1
V gene: TRBV6-6
CDR3 protein: CASLGQSAYEQYF
CDR3 DNA: TGTGCCAGCTTGGGACAGTCCGCCTACGAGCAGTACTTC

J gene: TRBJ1-2
clone size: NA
D gene: TRBD1
V gene: TRBV2
CDR3 protein: CASRRGQGIRQGYTF
CDR3 DNA: TGTGCCAGCAGAAGGGGACAGGGAATCCGTCAGGGCTACACCTTC

J gene: TRBJ1-1
clone size: NA
D gene: TRBD1
V gene: TRBV11-2
CDR3 protein: CASSFRTGTNTEAFF
CDR3 DNA: TGTGCCAGCAGCTTTAGGACAGGAACTAACACTGAAGCTTTCTTT

J gene: TRBJ2-1
clone size: NA
D gene: TRBD1
V gene: TRBV19
CDR3 protein: CASTPGQGYNEQFF
CDR3 DNA: TGTGCCAGTACCCCGGGACAGGGTTACAATGAGCAGTTCTTC

J gene: TRBJ2-3
clone size: NA
D gene: TRBD2
V gene: TRBV19
CDR3 protein: CASTLRGGSNTDTQYF
CDR3 DNA: TGTGCCAGTACTCTGAGGGGCGGGAGTAACACAGATACGCAGTATTTT

J gene: TRBJ2-1
clone size: NA
D gene: NA
V gene: TRBV4-3
CDR3 protein: CASSQVGLTHTYSYNEQFF
CDR3 DNA: TGCGCCAGCAGCCAAGTTGGGCTTACACATACCTACTCCTACAATGAGCAGTTCTTC

J gene: TRBJ1-2
clone size: NA
D gene: NA
V gene: TRBV4-1
CDR3 protein: CASSQRTDSKNGYTF
CDR3 DNA: TGCGCCAGCAGCCAAAGAACGGACAGTAAAAATGGCTACACCTTC

J gene: TRBJ2-3
clone size: NA
D gene: TRBD2
V gene: TRBV6-1
CDR3 protein: CASSAERERTDTQYF
CDR3 DNA: TGTGCCAGCAGTGCCGAGCGGGAGCGCACAGATACGCAGTATTTT

J gene: TRBJ2-3
clone size: NA
D gene: NA
V gene: TRBV6-5
CDR3 protein: CASSLIGGSTDTQYF
CDR3 DNA: TGTGCCAGTAGTCTGATAGGCGGTTCCACAGATACGCAGTATTTT

J gene: TRBJ1-2
clone size: NA
D gene: NA
V gene: TRBV10-2
CDR3 protein: CASSDPRRGPGYTF
CDR3 DNA: TGCGCCAGCAGTGATCCACGTCGGGGTCCTGGCTACACCTTC

J gene: TRBJ1-1
clone size: NA
D gene: NA
V gene: TRBV28
CDR3 protein: CASSPHLNTEAFF
CDR3 DNA: TGTGCCAGCAGTCCCCATTTGAACACTGAAGCTTTCTTT

J gene: TRBJ2-2
clone size: NA
D gene: TRBD1
V gene: TRBV2
CDR3 protein: CASKGQGNTGELFF
CDR3 DNA: TGTGCCAGTAAAGGACAGGGAAACACCGGGGAGCTGTTTTTT

J gene: TRBJ1-2
clone size: NA
D gene: NA
V gene: TRBV7-8
CDR3 protein: CASSLVRQSTKNYGYTF
CDR3 DNA: TGTGCCAGCAGCTTAGTTCGGCAATCAACTAAAAACTATGGCTACACCTTC

J gene: TRBJ1-5
clone size: NA
D gene: NA
V gene: TRBV18
CDR3 protein: CASSPAANQPQHF
CDR3 DNA: TGTGCCAGCTCACCAGCGGCGAATCAGCCCCAGCATTTT

J gene: TRBJ2-2
clone size: NA
D gene: NA
V gene: TRBV12-5
CDR3 protein: CASGFGEWITGELFF
CDR3 DNA: TGTGCTAGTGGTTTCGGAGAGTGGATCACCGGGGAGCTGTTTTTT

J gene: TRBJ2-7
clone size: NA
D gene: NA
V gene: TRBV4-1
CDR3 protein: CASSPTGTFYEQYF
CDR3 DNA: TGCGCCAGCAGTCCTACCGGGACTTTCTACGAGCAGTACTTC

J gene: TRBJ1-2
clone size: NA
D gene: NA
V gene: TRBV25-1
CDR3 protein: CASSADRPGGYTF
CDR3 DNA: TGTGCCAGCAGTGCCGACAGGCCAGGAGGCTACACCTTC

J gene: TRBJ2-1
clone size: once
D gene: NA
V gene: TRBV4-3
CDR3 protein: CASSQGTGWNEQFF
CDR3 DNA: TGCGCCAGCAGCCAAGGAACAGGGTGGAATGAGCAGTTCTTC

J gene: TRBJ1-1
clone size: NA
D gene: NA
V gene: TRBV11-2
CDR3 protein: CASSLRGQMNTEAFF
CDR3 DNA: TGTGCCAGCAGCTTAAGAGGACAAATGAACACTGAAGCTTTCTTT